A single sample is the source of the 22 T cell receptor beta chains below, sequenced in a study of identical twins. TCRdb fed the 5' RACE reads into MiXCR, producing one record per CDR3 protein. The data hold over 550,000 distinct CDR3 sequences, with just over 7% observed a single time. This sample was also put to use in a study of yellow fever vaccine responses in identical twins.

Sequencing used PBMCs. These receptors came from a woman between 18 and 29 years old in good health.

This clonotype was seen only a few times. The V gene is TRBV5-1, the J gene TRBJ2-1; unclear D gene. Germline V gene lookup returns CDR1 SGHRS and CDR2 YFSETQ. The length of the CDR3 is 16 residues. Trimming stripped 4 bases from V and 2 bases from J, with 16 bases between. DNA for the CDR3: TGCGCCAGCAGCGTAACGGGTGGGCAGACCTACAATGAGCAGTTCTTC. Protein product: CASSVTGGQTYNEQFF.

This clonotype was counted between two and nine times. This chain links TRBV6-5 with TRBJ1-2; D is undetermined. The V gene lost 0 bases and the J gene lost 8 bases, with 19 bases spanning the gap. The CDR3 covers 16 residues. The V gene's germline CDR1 is MNHEY and CDR2 SVGAGI. The CDR3 DNA reads TGTGCCAGCAGTTACTCGCAGACGCCTGGAATGGAAGGCTACACCTTC. Protein sequence: CASSYSQTPGMEGYTF.

This clonotype has a handful of counts. At one end, the junction sequence differs from germline, possibly due to a read error. The chain couples TRBV4-2 to TRBJ2-1, with a tentative D call TRBD2 (6 bases). The CDR3 contains 14 residues. CDR1 is LGHNA, CDR2 YNFKEQ, per germline. The CDR3 is CASSQGDSNNEQFF. For the CDR3, the DNA is TGTGCCAGCAGCCAAGGGGACTCCAACAATGAGCAGTTCTTC.

The chain joins TRBV20-1 to TRBJ1-4, with 7 nucleotides matching TRBD1. The CDR3 spans 12 residues. V lost 6 bases, J lost 8 bases, and 6 bases stayed unmatched. Per germline, CDR1 DFQATT and CDR2 SNEGSKA (reference sequence). CDR3 sequence reads: CSAATGTEKLFF. CDR3 in DNA: TGCAGTGCCGCGACAGGGACCGAAAAACTGTTTTTT.

In this sample, this clonotype turned up a few times. This sequence joins TRBV20-1 and TRBJ2-3; 8 bases are a match to TRBD1. The ends lost 3 bases at V and 5 bases at J; junction bases unmatched: 10. The CDR3 has 15 residues. From germline, CDR1 is DFQATT and CDR2 SNEGSKA (reference sequence). The DNA for the CDR3 is TGCAGTGCTAGCCGCCCGGGACAGGCGATAGATACGCAGTATTTT. It codes for CSASRPGQAIDTQYF.

This clonotype has a count of ten or more. The genes are TRBV7-9 and TRBJ2-5, with TRBD2 identical over 13 bases. V lost 0 bases to trimming and J lost 4 bases; unmatched junction nucleotides: 5. The CDR3 has 17 amino acids. Per the germline V gene, CDR1 is SEHNR and CDR2 is FQNEAQ (reference sequence). This chain's CDR3 is CASSLASGLAGRETQYF. The CDR3 DNA follows: TGTGCCAGCAGCTTAGCTTCGGGACTAGCGGGACGAGAGACCCAGTACTTC. The whole variable domain, remainder taken from reference TRBV7-9 and TRBJ2-5, is DTGVSQNPRHKITKRGQNVTFRCDPISEHNRLYWYRQTLGQGPEFLTYFQNEAQLEKSRLLSDRFSAERPKGSFSTLEIQRTEQGDSAMYLCASSLASGLAGRETQYFGPGTRLLVL.

V gene TRBV5-1 combines with J gene TRBJ2-1; 11 bases line up with TRBD2. CDR1 SGHRS and CDR2 YFSETQ come from the germline V gene. This CDR3 contains 15 residues. The ends lost 0 bases at V and 8 bases at J; junction bases unmatched: 4. CDR3 amino acids: CASSLVLAGEDEQFF. CDR3 nucleotides: TGCGCCAGCAGCTTGGTACTAGCGGGAGAGGATGAGCAGTTCTTC.

The gene calls are TRBV5-1 and TRBJ1-4, with unresolved D. V lost 4 bases and J lost 8, with 21 bases in between. The CDR3 is made up of 16 amino acids. Germline-derived CDR1 and CDR2 are SGHRS and YFSETQ. CDR3 DNA: TGCGCCAGCAGCCCGGGAATTATAGGCGGAAGCGAAAAACTGTTTTTT. This gives the protein CASSPGIIGGSEKLFF.

This chain joins TRBV20-1 and TRBJ2-1; 12 bases match TRBD2. CDR3 length: 16 residues. V was clipped by 2 bases and J by 13 bases; unmatched bases: 15. Per germline, CDR1 DFQATT and CDR2 SNEGSKA (reference sequence). In DNA, the CDR3 is TGCAGTGCTAGAACTCCCCCCCTAGCGGGAGGGTTAGACCAGTTCTTC. Translating gives CSARTPPLAGGLDQFF.

This clonotype was observed a handful of times. The rearrangement uses TRBV9 and TRBJ2-7, with D possibly matching TRBD1 (6 bases). Trimming took off 1 base at V and 4 bases at J, with 15 bases between the two ends. This CDR3 comprises 15 residues. Germline CDR1 reads SGDLS; CDR2 reads YYNGEE. The CDR3 sequence is CASSVSNRVDYEQYF. The CDR3 region has the DNA TGTGCCAGCAGCGTAAGCAACAGGGTAGATTACGAGCAGTACTTC.

The J gene is TRBJ2-2, the V gene TRBV11-2; D gene ambiguous. Deletions cut 5 bases from V and 0 bases from J, with 10 bases between. Germline assignment: CDR1 SGHAT and CDR2 FQNNGV. CDR3 length equals 15 residues. CDR3 loop: CASSPRWSNTGELFF. The CDR3 DNA follows: TGTGCCAGCAGCCCACGGTGGTCGAACACCGGGGAGCTGTTTTTT.

This clonotype was counted at least ten times. The chain recombines TRBV5-1 with TRBJ2-1; 7 bases match TRBD1. Germline V gene data show CDR1 as SGHRS and CDR2 as YFSETQ. The ends lost 5 bases at V and 6 bases at J; junction bases unmatched: 5. The CDR3 spans 13 residues. CDR3 in DNA: TGCGCCAGCAGGCGGACAGGTTTCAATGAGCAGTTCTTC. This sequence encodes CASRRTGFNEQFF.

This clonotype has a count of ten or more. This sequence joins TRBV4-1 and TRBJ2-1, with D uncertain. The V gene lost 1 base and the J gene lost 6 bases, with 16 bases spanning the gap. The CDR3 covers 16 residues. Germline V gene lookup returns CDR1 MGHRA and CDR2 YSYEKL. The CDR3 region has the DNA TGCGCCAGCAGCCAAGCTCTCCCTCTAAGGCCCAATGAGCAGTTCTTC. Translated, it gives CASSQALPLRPNEQFF.

This clonotype was seen repeatedly, ten times or more. The rearrangement joins TRBV6-2 or TRBV6-3 to TRBJ2-5, with a possible D match to TRBD2 (5 bases). V was cut by 2 bases and J by 4 bases, with 11 bases left in between. CDR3 size: 14 residues. Germline CDR1 reads MNHEY; CDR2 reads SVGEGT. In nucleotides, the CDR3 is TGTGCCAGCAGTTACGCCGGGAAGGCAGAGACCCAGTACTTC. Protein sequence: CASSYAGKAETQYF.

The genes are TRBV20-1 and TRBJ1-1; D gene ambiguous. V was pared by 1 base and J by 4 bases, with 13 bases between. Germline assignment: CDR1 DFQATT and CDR2 SNEGSKA (reference sequence). The CDR3 covers 14 residues. CDR3 region: CSARVDGLGTEAFF. The CDR3 DNA reads TGCAGTGCTAGAGTGGACGGGCTGGGCACTGAAGCTTTCTTT.

In its sample, this clonotype was seen many times. This chain connects TRBV12-3 or TRBV12-4 to TRBJ2-5; 9 positions match TRBD1. V was pared by 5 bases and J by 5 bases, with 6 bases of the junction left unmatched. The CDR3 consists of 14 residues. The chain's CDR3 is CASSRTGGPETQYF. For the CDR3, the DNA is TGTGCCAGCAGTCGAACAGGGGGCCCGGAGACCCAGTACTTC.

The chain uses TRBV9 and TRBJ2-3; D is unresolved. In germline, CDR1 is SGDLS, CDR2 YYNGEE. This CDR3 is 13 amino acids long. V dropped 0 bases and J dropped 11 bases, with 13 bases sitting between them. This CDR3 reads CASSVDITKVQYF. CDR3 DNA sequence: TGTGCCAGCAGCGTAGATATAACAAAAGTGCAGTATTTT.

The chain couples TRBV27 to TRBJ1-1; 7 bases align to TRBD1. This CDR3 has 15 residues. V gave up 5 bases and J gave up 10 bases; unmatched junction bases: 16. The germline V gene encodes CDR1 MNHEY and CDR2 SMNVEV (reference sequence). The chain's CDR3 is CASSTQGQAGQGAFF. The DNA for the CDR3 is TGTGCCAGCAGTACACAAGGACAGGCCGGTCAGGGAGCTTTCTTT.

At least ten counts were recorded for this clonotype. The chain links TRBV12-3 or TRBV12-4 to TRBJ1-2; TRBD1 matches at 8 bases. The V and J ends lost 0 bases and 7 bases, in that order; junction bases with no gene match: 7. The CDR3 loop spans 15 amino acids. The CDR3 sequence: CASSLAGQGLGGYTF. CDR3 coding DNA: TGTGCCAGCAGTTTAGCAGGACAGGGCTTGGGTGGCTACACCTTC.

The genes are TRBV7-8 and TRBJ2-5; 7 bases align to TRBD1. This CDR3 contains 15 residues. V gave up 5 bases and J gave up 7 bases; unmatched junction bases: 13. The germline CDR1 and CDR2 sequences are SGHVS and FQNEAQ. CDR3 residues: CASSARDSPGGTQYF. For the CDR3, the DNA is TGTGCCAGCAGCGCCAGGGACAGCCCAGGGGGGACCCAGTACTTC.

This clonotype was counted only a few times. J is TRBJ2-2 and V is TRBV2, with D uncertain. This CDR3 spans 14 amino acids. V lost 7 bases and J lost 7, with 16 bases in between. Germline CDR1 reads SNHLY; CDR2 reads FYNNEI. The chain's CDR3 is CASKFTPTVGELFF. For the CDR3, the DNA is TGTGCCAGCAAATTCACTCCGACGGTCGGGGAGCTGTTTTTT. The variable domain in full, with the rest retrieved from reference TRBV2 and TRBJ2-2, is EPEVTQTPSHQVTQMGQEVILRCVPISNHLYFYWYRQILGQKVEFLVSFYNNEISEKSEIFDDQFSVERPDGSNFTLKIRSTKLEDSAMYFCASKFTPTVGELFFGEGSRLTVL.

V usage is TRBV10-3 and J usage is TRBJ2-6, with 11 nucleotides matching TRBD2. The CDR3 covers 18 residues. V was pared by 0 bases and J by 2 bases, with 3 bases of the junction left unmatched. In germline, CDR1 is ENHRY, CDR2 SYGVKD. The CDR3 nucleotides are TGTGCCATCAGTGAGTCGGCTAGCGGGAGGCCTGGGGCCAACGTCCTGACTTTC. It encodes CAISESASGRPGANVLTF.